Following are 21 T cell receptor beta chains from one sample sequenced in a study of shared clonotypes between healthy human individuals. Clones were read by immunoSEQ multiplex PCR, and TCRdb kept only the in-frame ones, dropping some. Here the sample spans 2 million to 2.5 million clones, under 95% being singletons. The material sequenced was naive CD4+ T cells from PBMCs. This sample's subset: CD45RA+ positively selected. The origin of the receptors is a man aged 18 to 30 in good health. Some clones in this sample may be carry-over from other donors' samples.

The chain joins TRBV5-1 to TRBJ2-7; 10 nucleotides match TRBD1. Germline V gives CDR1 SGHRS, CDR2 YFSETQ. The junction had 5 bases not matched to a gene; V was cut back by 2 bases and J by 6 bases. The CDR3 runs to 14 residues. The CDR3 DNA is TGCGCCAGCAGCTTTCCGGGACAGGGGTTCGAGCAGTACTTC. Amino acid sequence: CASSFPGQGFEQYF. The variable domain in full, completed from reference TRBV5-1 and TRBJ2-7, reads KAGVTQTPRYLIKTRGQQVTLSCSPISGHRSVSWYQQTPGQGLQFLFEYFSETQRNKGNFPGRFSGRQFSNSRSEMNVSTLELGDSALYLCASSFPGQGFEQYFGPGTRLTVT.

This chain joins TRBV15 and TRBJ1-2; possible D gene TRBD1, 6 bases. Germline-derived CDR1 and CDR2 are LNHNV and YYDKDF (reference sequence). The CDR3 length is 17 residues. V was shortened by 7 bases and J by 3 bases, with 24 bases between the two germline ends. CDR3 residues: CATNGGLPGGQYYGYTF. As DNA, the CDR3 is TGTGCCACCAACGGGGGACTCCCTGGGGGGCAGTACTATGGCTACACCTTC. Using reference TRBV15 and TRBJ1-2 for the parts outside the CDR3, the full variable domain is DAMVIQNPRYQVTQFGKPVTLSCSQTLNHNVMYWYQQKSSQAPKLLFHYYDKDFNNEADTPDNFQSRRPNTSFCFLDIRSPGLGDTAMYLCATNGGLPGGQYYGYTFGSGTRLTVV.

This clone came up once. The rearrangement links TRBV6-5 to TRBJ2-3; D might be TRBD1 or TRBD2, each matching 5 bases. This CDR3 contains 15 residues. CDR1 and CDR2 (germline): MNHEY, SVGAGI. V was shortened by 4 bases and J by 9 bases, with 20 bases between the two germline ends. CDR3 sequence: CASSSGTKGLETQYF. CDR3 coding DNA: TGTGCCAGCAGTTCCGGGACCAAGGGGTTAGAGACGCAGTATTTT.

V gene TRBV4-3 combines with J gene TRBJ2-2, with 8 bases fitting TRBD1. Losses at the gene ends were 0 bases for V and 2 bases for J; bases not matched to a gene: 5. There are 17 residues in the CDR3. The germline V gene has CDR1 LGHNA and CDR2 YSLEER. The chain's CDR3 is CASSQEWQGANTGELFF. The CDR3 DNA reads as TGCGCCAGCAGCCAAGAATGGCAGGGGGCTAACACCGGGGAGCTGTTTTTT.

The V and J genes are TRBV6-6 and TRBJ2-5, with D tentatively TRBD2 (6 bases). The CDR3 length is 14 residues. V was pared by 5 bases and J by 8 bases, with 18 bases between. Germline CDR1 and CDR2: MNHNY and SVGAGI (reference sequence). The CDR3 DNA reads TGTGCCAGCAGTCCATCGGGACGGAGGGCAACCCAGTACTTC. Translated, it gives CASSPSGRRATQYF.

The chain couples TRBV5-1 to TRBJ2-1, with D hard to call. CDR1 SGHRS and CDR2 YFSETQ come from the germline V gene. Trimming removed 4 bases at V and 5 bases at J, with 7 bases between. CDR3 size: 12 residues. CDR3 coding DNA: TGCGCCAGCAGCCTCCCCGACAATGAGCAGTTCTTC. Its translation: CASSLPDNEQFF.

The chain links TRBV7-9 to TRBJ1-2, with D possibly matching TRBD1 (6 bases). CDR3 length: 16 amino acids. Germline V gene data show CDR1 as SEHNR and CDR2 as FQNEAQ (reference sequence). The ends were cut back, 1 base at V and 2 bases at J, with 14 bases in the middle. CDR3: CASSLVGRGLNYGYTF. The CDR3 nucleotides are TGTGCCAGCAGCTTAGTTGGTCGGGGGCTCAACTATGGCTACACCTTC.

The J gene is TRBJ1-3, the V gene TRBV4-2, with no clear D. Germline V CDR1 and CDR2: LGHNA, YNFKEQ. The length of the CDR3 is 16 residues. V gave up 4 bases and J gave up 0 bases, with 13 bases separating them. CDR3 DNA sequence: TGTGCCAGCAGCCGATCTCCAGGCCTCTCTGGAAACACCATATATTTT. It is translated as CASSRSPGLSGNTIYF.

The CDR3 protein is CASCGTGMNTEAFF. The CDR3 bases are TGTGCCAGCTGCGGGACAGGGATGAACACTGAAGCTTTCTTT. The chain has TRBV6-1 and TRBJ1-1; 9 positions match TRBD1. V shed 8 bases and J 0 bases; nucleotides not matched to a gene: 4. This CDR3 spans 14 amino acids. Germline values: CDR1 MNHNS, CDR2 SASEGT.

This clone was observed a single time. This chain links TRBV7-3 with TRBJ2-1; D perhaps matches TRBD1 (5 bases). The CDR3 has 15 amino acids. The ends were cut back, 5 bases at V and 11 bases at J, with 22 bases in the middle. Germline assignment: CDR1 SGHTA and CDR2 FQGTGA. The CDR3 DNA sequence: TGTGCCAGCAGCCCCACAGCATTTGATAGGGGTCAGCAGTTCTTC. Translation: CASSPTAFDRGQQFF.

In this sample, this clone turned up a few times. The CDR3 DNA reads TGCGCCAGCAGCCACAGTTGGGGTACGAACACTGAAGCTTTCTTT. This translates into CASSHSWGTNTEAFF. The chain has TRBV4-1 and TRBJ1-1; D is unresolved. The CDR3 contains 15 residues. Germline V lookup: CDR1 MGHRA, CDR2 YSYEKL. V lost 3 bases, J lost 1 base, and 12 bases lay in between.

This clone has more than one count but fewer than ten. The chain carries TRBV7-2 and TRBJ1-2; D unclear. Trimming removed 1 base from V and 8 bases from J, with 8 bases in between. This CDR3 contains 12 residues. Germline V CDR1 and CDR2: SGHTA, FQGNSA. The CDR3 region is CASSLGFYGYTF. In DNA form, the CDR3 reads TGTGCCAGCAGCTTAGGGTTCTACGGCTACACCTTC. Looking up the rest from reference TRBV7-2 and TRBJ1-2 gives the full variable domain: GAGVSQSPSNKVTEKGKDVELRCDPISGHTALYWYRQSLGQGLEFLIYFQGNSAPDKSGLPSDRFSAERTGGSVSTLTIQRTQQEDSAVYLCASSLGFYGYTFGSGTRLTVV.

This clone was observed a single time. The chain couples TRBV7-2 to TRBJ2-1; D is unclear. V lost 2 bases and J 4 bases, leaving 21 bases between the germline ends. Germline CDR1 is SGHTA and CDR2 is FQGNSA. The CDR3 extends over 18 amino acids. CDR3 protein: CASSLRQGRRVGYNEQFF. The CDR3 region has the DNA TGTGCCAGCAGCTTAAGGCAAGGGCGCCGTGTGGGATACAATGAGCAGTTCTTC.

This clone was picked up one time. V gene TRBV5-6 combines with J gene TRBJ2-1; D may be TRBD1 or TRBD2 (5 bases each). Germline CDR1 SGHDT, CDR2 YYEEEE. Trimming removed 4 bases at V and 4 bases at J, with 18 bases between. CDR3 length: 16 residues. Written as DNA, the CDR3 is TGTGCCAGCAGCCCGGGACGTTTCGTAGTATACAATGAGCAGTTCTTC. This codes for CASSPGRFVVYNEQFF.

The V call is TRBV10-1, the J call TRBJ2-5; D perhaps matches TRBD2 (6 bases). V was trimmed by 10 bases and J by 5 bases, leaving 20 bases between them. The CDR3 covers 14 residues. Germline loops: CDR1 WNHNN, CDR2 SYGVQD (reference sequence). The CDR3 loop reads CATSRGSGGETQYF. The CDR3 nucleotides are TGCGCCACCTCGAGGGGTAGCGGAGGGGAGACCCAGTACTTC.

On this clone itself: Other DNA sequences of this sample code for an identical CDR3. The chain joins TRBV20-1 to TRBJ1-1, with D unresolved. The germline V gene encodes CDR1 DFQATT and CDR2 SNEGSKA (reference sequence). This CDR3 spans 11 amino acids. V dropped 0 bases and J dropped 7 bases, with 6 bases sitting between them. CDR3 residues: CSARDRVEAFF. CDR3 DNA sequence: TGCAGTGCTAGAGATCGCGTTGAAGCTTTCTTT.

The count of this clone is one. The chain is built from TRBV6-6 and TRBJ2-7; either TRBD1 or TRBD2 may supply D (5 bases each). Germline V gives CDR1 MNHNY, CDR2 SVGAGI (reference sequence). V was cut by 6 bases and J by 5 bases, with 20 bases left in between. The CDR3 covers 15 residues. The CDR3 DNA reads TGTGCCAGCAGGGCCCCGGGACCCCGGTCCAACGAGCAGTACTTC. Its translation is CASRAPGPRSNEQYF.

This chain joins TRBV10-3 and TRBJ2-7, with 7 bases lining up with TRBD2. Germline V gives CDR1 ENHRY, CDR2 SYGVKD. Trimming took 3 bases from V and 2 from J; bases not matched to a gene: 7. This CDR3 is built from 15 residues. This CDR3 is CAISERDYQAYEQYF. The CDR3, as DNA: TGTGCCATCAGTGAACGGGACTACCAAGCCTACGAGCAGTACTTC.

The genes are TRBV11-2 and TRBJ2-7, with D perhaps matching TRBD1 (5 bases). From germline, CDR1 is SGHAT and CDR2 FQNNGV. The CDR3 consists of 12 residues. CDR3: CATGRGIHEQYF. The CDR3 nucleotides read TGTGCTACAGGAAGGGGCATACACGAGCAGTACTTC.

The chain uses TRBV10-2 and TRBJ2-7; 10 bases line up with TRBD2. CDR3 length equals 14 residues. Germline lookup yields CDR1 WSHSY and CDR2 SAAADI. The ends lost 4 bases at V and 5 bases at J; junction bases unmatched: 5. CDR3 amino acids: CASSGTSGKHEQYF. As DNA, the CDR3 is TGCGCCAGCAGTGGTACTAGCGGGAAGCACGAGCAGTACTTC.

This chain joins TRBV15 and TRBJ1-1; D not resolved. Trimming cost V 0 bases and J 7 bases, with 18 bases left between them. Germline V lookup: CDR1 LNHNV, CDR2 YYDKDF (reference sequence). This CDR3 region has 16 residues. CDR3 sequence reads: CATSRDYGGLIIEAFF. The CDR3 region has the DNA TGTGCCACCAGCAGAGATTACGGCGGTCTTATTATTGAAGCTTTCTTT.